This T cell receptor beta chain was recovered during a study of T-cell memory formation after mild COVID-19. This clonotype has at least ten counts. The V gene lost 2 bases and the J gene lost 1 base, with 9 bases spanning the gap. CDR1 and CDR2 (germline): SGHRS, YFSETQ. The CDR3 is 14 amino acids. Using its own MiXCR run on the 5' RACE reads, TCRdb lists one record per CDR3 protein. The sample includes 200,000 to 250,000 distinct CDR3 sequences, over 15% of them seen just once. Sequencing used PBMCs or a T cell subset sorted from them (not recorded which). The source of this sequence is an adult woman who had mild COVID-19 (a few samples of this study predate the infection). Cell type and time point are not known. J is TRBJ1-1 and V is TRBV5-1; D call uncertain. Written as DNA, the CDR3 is TGCGCCAGCAGCTTCGGGTCAACGAACACTGAAGCTTTCTTT. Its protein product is CASSFGSTNTEAFF.